This TCR beta chain was observed in a study of T-cell reconstitution after alpha-beta-depleted transplantation in children. This CDR3 has 12 amino acids. V was cut by 2 bases and J by 4 bases, with 5 bases left in between. CDR1 SQVTM and CDR2 ANQGSEA come from the germline V gene. Unique molecular identifiers tagged the TCRbeta library. TCRdb analysed the PCR reads with MiXCR anew, one entry per CDR3 protein. The table shows 100,000 to 120,000 distinct CDR3 sequences, with under 13% occurring only once. This clonotype showed up many times. The receptor's source is a human donor who donated a stem cell graft to a child with acute lymphoblastic leukemia. The chain uses TRBV29-1 and TRBJ2-2, with unresolved D. The sample here was PBMCs from the stem cell graft donor, taken from the stem cell graft. The CDR3 sequence: CSVERLTGELFF. The CDR3 DNA is TGCAGCGTTGAACGCCTCACCGGGGAGCTGTTTTTT.